The entry below describes one T cell receptor beta chain. This CDR3 has 13 amino acids. Germline V lookup: CDR1 SGHRS, CDR2 YFSETQ. Trimming at V came to 6 bases and at J to 4 bases, leaving 6 bases not matched to a gene. The sample originates from a study of shared clonotypes between healthy human individuals. Using immunoSEQ multiplex PCR, the repertoire was profiled, and TCRdb retains in-frame clones only, with some absent. The sample lists around 510,000 clones, more than 95% occurring once. This receptor was obtained from a woman younger than 45 in good health. The specimen was naive CD4+ T cells sorted from blood. Stated subset: CD45RA+ positively selected. The rearrangement links TRBV5-1 to TRBJ1-2; 7 positions agree with TRBD1. The CDR3 nucleotides read TGCGCCAGCACCTCACAGGGGATCTATGGCTACACCTTC. It translates to CASTSQGIYGYTF. The full variable domain, its missing parts supplied by reference TRBV5-1 and TRBJ1-2, is KAGVTQTPRYLIKTRGQQVTLSCSPISGHRSVSWYQQTPGQGLQFLFEYFSETQRNKGNFPGRFSGRQFSNSRSEMNVSTLELGDSALYLCASTSQGIYGYTFGSGTRLTVV.